Included here is one T cell receptor beta chain sequence, with context. This entry comes from a study of blood T cell repertoires in COVID-19. Study as a whole: Specimens from acute and convalescent COVID-19 originated in the United States, Italy and Spain. T cells, B-cell-depleted T cells, or PBMCs supplied cDNA or gDNA.

Trimming removed 6 bases at V and 8 bases at J, with 31 bases between. Germline V CDR1 and CDR2: MNHEY, SMNVEV (reference sequence). The CDR3 contains 18 residues. As processed by the authors: Amplifying reference gene primers gave estimates of nucleated cell counts. Generated by immunoSEQ multiplex PCR, the TCRdb table keeps only in-frame clones and is missing some. The DNA was the basis for D and trimming; V, J and clone size are from that table. Altogether about 160,000 clones are present, approximately 92% being singletons, with the ten largest covering 4.8%. While infection was still active, Seattle patients were enrolled and then followed longitudinally.

The chain recombines TRBV27 with TRBJ1-2; D might be TRBD1 (6 bases). This clonotype was obtained from a man in his thirties or forties with COVID-19, enrolled during active disease. Material: peripheral blood. CDR3 in DNA: TGTGCCAGCAGACCAGAGAGTCCCCGACAGCGCCTTAGGGGGGGCTACACCTTC. Its protein product is CASRPESPRQRLRGGYTF.